Presented here are 22 T cell receptor beta chains from one specimen sequenced in a study of T-cell memory formation after mild COVID-19. TCRdb redid the calling of the 5' RACE reads with MiXCR, one entry per CDR3 protein. The table has 300,000 or so distinct CDR3 sequences, 15% to 20% seen once. Sequences were obtained from PBMCs or a T cell subset sorted from them (not recorded which). The receptors shown here come from a man younger than 30 who had mild COVID-19 (a few samples of this study predate the infection). Cell type and time point are not known.

This sequence joins TRBV7-2 and TRBJ1-5, with D possibly being TRBD1 (6 bases). The germline gives CDR1 SGHTA, CDR2 FQGNSA. The CDR3 sequence is 16 residues long. Trimming pared 4 bases from V and 7 bases from J, leaving 20 bases between. The CDR3 sequence: CASSSRGTRRGQPQHF. The CDR3 region has the DNA TGTGCCAGCAGCTCCCGAGGGACAAGGAGGGGGCAGCCCCAGCATTTT.

This clonotype occurred many times. The CDR3 sequence is CSVSTSGGQETQYF. The CDR3 bases are TGCAGCGTCTCGACTAGCGGGGGGCAAGAGACCCAGTACTTC. V gene TRBV29-1 combines with J gene TRBJ2-5; the match to TRBD2 covers 13 bases. Germline V CDR1 and CDR2: SQVTM, ANQGSEA. The junction had 3 bases not matched to a gene; V was cut back by 6 bases and J by 2 bases. The CDR3 length is 14 residues.

This clonotype was recorded a few times. V usage is TRBV7-2 and J usage is TRBJ1-5; D remains ambiguous. CDR1 and CDR2 from the germline V gene are SGHTA and FQGNSA. This CDR3 has 14 residues. Trimming left V 3 bases short and J 5 bases short, with 11 bases between. The chain's CDR3 is CASSFIGMDQPQHF. The CDR3 nucleotides read TGTGCCAGCAGCTTTATCGGAATGGATCAGCCCCAGCATTTT.

The CDR3 spells CASSIADRAHEQYF. The CDR3 region has the DNA TGTGCCAGCAGTATCGCGGACAGGGCCCACGAGCAGTACTTC. V is TRBV12-3 or TRBV12-4 and J is TRBJ2-7; 8 nucleotides align to TRBD1. This CDR3 has 14 amino acids. Trimming at V came to 5 bases and at J to 5 bases, leaving 8 bases not matched to a gene.

This clonotype was found a few times. V usage is TRBV5-1 and J usage is TRBJ1-4; D ambiguous. This CDR3 spans 14 amino acids. The V end lost 0 bases, the J end lost 8 bases, and 11 bases lay between the germline ends. Germline CDR1 is SGHRS and CDR2 is YFSETQ. CDR3 in DNA: TGCGCCAGCAGCTTGGAGCCAGGTGGAGAAAAACTGTTTTTT. Translating gives CASSLEPGGEKLFF.

This clonotype has at least ten counts. This chain uses TRBV18 with TRBJ1-4; perhaps TRBD1 as D (5 bases). The CDR3 is 14 amino acids. Trimming removed 3 bases from V and 5 bases from J, with 10 bases in between. CDR1 and CDR2 from the germline V gene are KGHSH and LQKENI. The CDR3 loop is CASSPGTENEKLFF. CDR3 nucleotides: TGTGCCAGCTCACCCGGGACGGAGAATGAAAAACTGTTTTTT. The entire variable domain, with the rest obtained from reference TRBV18 and TRBJ1-4, is as follows: NAGVMQNPRHLVRRRGQEARLRCSPMKGHSHVYWYRQLPEEGLKFMVYLQKENIIDESGMPKERFSAEFPKEGPSILRIQQVVRGDSAAYFCASSPGTENEKLFFGSGTQLSVL.

V gene TRBV25-1 combines with J gene TRBJ1-2; 8 bases are shared with TRBD1. CDR3 length: 16 residues. V dropped 8 bases and J dropped 4; count of bases not matched to a gene: 15. Germline CDR1 is MGHDK and CDR2 is SYGVNS. In nucleotides, the CDR3 is TGTGCCAGCTTCACCGACCGACAGGGGCGCAGCTATGGCTACACCTTC. Its translation is CASFTDRQGRSYGYTF.

The rearrangement links TRBV7-6 to TRBJ2-7; 8 bases agree with TRBD1. The CDR3 has 16 residues. Germline V gene lookup returns CDR1 SGHVS and CDR2 FNYEAQ. The J segment lost 4 bases and the V segment lost 4 bases, leaving 12 bases of the junction unmatched. CDR3 sequence reads: CASSYYGQGPPYEQYF. In DNA, the CDR3 is TGTGCCAGCAGCTATTATGGACAGGGTCCTCCTTACGAGCAGTACTTC.

The chain carries TRBV11-1 and TRBJ2-4; D possibly corresponds to TRBD2 (7 bases). The germline V gene encodes CDR1 SGHAT and CDR2 FQDESV (reference sequence). Trimming took off 3 bases at V and 7 bases at J, with 10 bases between the two ends. The CDR3 consists of 13 residues. The CDR3 reads CASSLGRGNIQYF. Written as DNA, the CDR3 is TGTGCCAGCAGCTTGGGGAGGGGGAACATTCAGTACTTC.

This clonotype occurred many times. The chain joins TRBV29-1 to TRBJ1-2, with D unclear. This CDR3 is 15 amino acids long. Germline-derived CDR1 and CDR2 are SQVTM and ANQGSEA. V gave up 3 bases and J gave up 3 bases, with 17 bases separating them. CDR3 in amino acids: CSVDRQDDVHYGYTF. The CDR3 nucleotides read TGCAGCGTTGATAGGCAGGACGATGTTCACTATGGCTACACCTTC.

The rearrangement joins TRBV7-3 to TRBJ2-1; no definite D call. The CDR3 sequence is 13 residues long. V was clipped by 1 base and J by 9 bases, with 10 bases between them. CDR1 and CDR2 from the germline V gene are SGHTA and FQGTGA. The CDR3 coding sequence is TGTGCCAGCAGCTTAAGCTACCGCGGTGAGCAGTTCTTC. It encodes CASSLSYRGEQFF.

This clonotype was counted between two and nine times. V usage is TRBV6-5 and J usage is TRBJ2-3; D unresolved. In germline, CDR1 is MNHEY, CDR2 SVGAGI. The length of the CDR3 is 15 residues. Trimming shortened V by 2 bases and J by 1 base, and 10 bases separated the two germline ends. CDR3 residues: CASSYPPGGTDTQYF. The CDR3 coding sequence is TGTGCCAGCAGTTACCCCCCTGGGGGCACAGATACGCAGTATTTT.

This clonotype was found a few times. The chain uses TRBV5-1 and TRBJ2-1; D tentatively fits TRBD1 or TRBD2 (5 bases each). The V end lost 8 bases, the J end lost 4 bases, and 19 bases lay between the germline ends. Looked up from germline, CDR1 is SGHRS and CDR2 is YFSETQ. CDR3 length: 15 residues. DNA for the CDR3: TGCGCCAGTTCCGGGACCGTTGTTGGATACAATGAGCAGTTCTTC. Residues: CASSGTVVGYNEQFF.

This clonotype was seen more than once but under ten times. The chain employs TRBV7-9 and TRBJ1-2; D unresolved. Germline CDR1 and CDR2: SEHNR and FQNEAQ (reference sequence). V was clipped by 1 base and J by 4 bases, with 10 bases between them. This CDR3 contains 14 residues. The CDR3 DNA reads TGTGCCAGCAGCTTAGACCGTCCCCTCTATGGCTACACCTTC. Residues: CASSLDRPLYGYTF.

The V gene is TRBV29-1, the J gene TRBJ2-2; D assignment may be TRBD1 or TRBD2 (5 bases each). The CDR3 length is 13 residues. Germline CDR1 reads SQVTM; CDR2 reads ANQGSEA. CDR3 loop: CSAARGATGELFF. The CDR3 DNA reads as TGCAGTGCCGCCAGAGGGGCCACCGGGGAGCTGTTTTTT.

The chain employs TRBV7-8 and TRBJ2-1, with D possibly being TRBD1 (7 bases). Trimming removed 3 bases from V and 3 bases from J, with 18 bases in between. Germline V gene sequence: CDR1 SGHVS, CDR2 FQNEAQ. This CDR3 is built from 17 residues. The chain's CDR3 is CASSFTTTGRIYNEQFF. The CDR3 DNA reads TGTGCCAGCAGCTTCACTACGACAGGGAGGATCTACAATGAGCAGTTCTTC.

In this sample, this clonotype turned up a few times. This chain links TRBV20-1 with TRBJ1-2; possible D gene TRBD1, 6 bases. This CDR3 contains 14 residues. V was trimmed by 5 bases and J by 4 bases, leaving 17 bases between them. CDR1 DFQATT and CDR2 SNEGSKA come from the germline V gene (reference sequence). The CDR3 coding sequence is TGCAGTGCTGGGGATACCACAGGGTCCTATGGCTACACCTTC. Residues: CSAGDTTGSYGYTF.

This clonotype came up a few times. This CDR3 reads CASSPTQGATDTQYF. CDR3 in DNA: TGTGCCAGCTCACCGACCCAGGGGGCCACAGATACGCAGTATTTT. The chain is built from TRBV18 and TRBJ2-3; 8 nucleotides match TRBD1. There are 15 residues in the CDR3. Trimming cost V 3 bases and J 2 bases; bases outside gene matches: 4. Germline CDR1 and CDR2: KGHSH and LQKENI.

This clonotype was counted many times. The chain couples TRBV5-6 to TRBJ2-5, with 7 bases that match TRBD2. CDR1 and CDR2 (germline): SGHDT, YYEEEE. The CDR3 totals 15 residues. V was clipped by 0 bases and J by 1 base; unmatched bases: 3. The CDR3 reads CASSLAAGSQETQYF. The CDR3, as DNA: TGTGCCAGCAGCTTGGCAGCGGGGAGCCAAGAGACCCAGTACTTC.

V is TRBV20-1 and J is TRBJ2-5; D remains unclear. This CDR3 comprises 11 residues. Germline-derived CDR1 and CDR2 are DFQATT and SNEGSKA (reference sequence). The V end was cut by 5 bases, the J end by 4 bases, with 8 bases between. The CDR3 DNA follows: TGCAGTGCTCCCTTGGGAGAGACCCAGTACTTC. Amino acids: CSAPLGETQYF.

A few counts support this clonotype. The rearrangement links TRBV15 to TRBJ2-3; 8 nucleotides align to TRBD2. The CDR3 consists of 17 residues. CDR1 is LNHNV and CDR2 is YYDKDF in the germline V gene (reference sequence). The trim removed 0 bases at V and 5 bases at J, leaving 10 bases unmatched. The CDR3 loop reads CATSREGGGLALDTQYF. The CDR3 DNA follows: TGTGCCACCAGCAGAGAAGGTGGCGGACTAGCTTTAGATACGCAGTATTTT.

The rearrangement joins TRBV6-2 or TRBV6-3 to TRBJ2-7, with 7 bases that match TRBD2. The CDR3 covers 15 residues. Germline V gene lookup returns CDR1 MNHEY and CDR2 SVGEGT. V was pared by 0 bases and J by 6 bases, with 8 bases of the junction left unmatched. CDR3 bases: TGTGCCAGCAGTTACTCGGGACCGGGGGGACTCGAGCAGTACTTC. Protein: CASSYSGPGGLEQYF.